This T cell receptor (beta chain) was captured in a study of blood T cells in healthy people across ages. Study conclusions and caveats: One million T cells yielded diversity estimates that were considered underestimates. The CMV status of each donor remained undetermined, and this could have confounded shifts in expanded clonotypes.

Per the germline V gene, CDR1 is LNHDA and CDR2 is SQIVND (reference sequence). The CDR3 is made up of 15 amino acids. A word on this clonotype: What it binds is unknown. This may arise from a read error, as a much more abundant clone is one base away.

The use of a sample-barcoded 5' primer and a J-beta primer mix characterized a second PCR of 7 to 11 cycles. Samples each returned at least 3 million CDR3-containing paired-end reads. TCRdb analysed the 5' RACE reads with MiXCR anew, one entry per CDR3 protein. Of approximately 830,000 distinct CDR3 sequences listed, around 62% are singletons. Extraction yielded at least 5 micrograms of total RNA per sample. The clonotype originates from a man aged 25 to 45 in good health. The rearrangement links TRBV19 to TRBJ2-5, with D perhaps matching TRBD1 (6 bases). The material sequenced was blood. The CDR3 region is CASSSRRDNQETLYF. CDR3 nucleotide sequence: TGTGCCAGTAGTAGTCGCCGGGACAACCAAGAGACCCTGTACTTC.